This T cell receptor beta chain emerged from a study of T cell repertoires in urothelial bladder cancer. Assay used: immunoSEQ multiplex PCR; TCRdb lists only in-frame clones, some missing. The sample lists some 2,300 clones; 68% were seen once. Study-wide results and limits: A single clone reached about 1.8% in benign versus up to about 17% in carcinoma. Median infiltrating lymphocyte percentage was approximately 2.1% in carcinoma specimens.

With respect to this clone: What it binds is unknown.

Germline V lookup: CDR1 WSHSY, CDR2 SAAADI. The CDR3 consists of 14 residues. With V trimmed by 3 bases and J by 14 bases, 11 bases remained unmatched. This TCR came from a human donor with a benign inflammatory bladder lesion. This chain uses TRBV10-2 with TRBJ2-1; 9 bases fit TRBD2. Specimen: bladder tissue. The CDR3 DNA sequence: TGCGCCAGCAGTGAAGAGGCAGCGGGGGGTCGCGAGTTCTTC. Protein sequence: CASSEEAAGGREFF.